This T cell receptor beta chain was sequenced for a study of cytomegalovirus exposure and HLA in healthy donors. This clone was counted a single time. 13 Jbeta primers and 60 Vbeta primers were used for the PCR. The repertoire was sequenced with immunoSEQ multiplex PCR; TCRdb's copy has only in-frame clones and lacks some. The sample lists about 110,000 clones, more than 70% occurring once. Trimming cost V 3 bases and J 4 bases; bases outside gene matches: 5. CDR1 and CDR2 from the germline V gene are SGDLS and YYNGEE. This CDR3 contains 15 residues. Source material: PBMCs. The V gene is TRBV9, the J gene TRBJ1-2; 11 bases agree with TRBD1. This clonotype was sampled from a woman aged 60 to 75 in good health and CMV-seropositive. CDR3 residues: CASSGGTGGFYGYTF. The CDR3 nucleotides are TGTGCCAGCAGCGGAGGGACAGGGGGATTCTATGGCTACACCTTC.